This T cell receptor (beta chain) was sequenced during a study of CD8+ T cells in alopecia areata. A remark on this clone: The antigen is not known.

Whole-study results and caveats: Unlike in mice, where it was clearer, TCR sharing across patients was less clear, possibly HLA-related.

The sequencing template was cDNA reverse transcribed from extracted RNA. Method: immunoSEQ multiplex PCR; TCRdb's copy keeps in-frame clones and lacks some. Of 170,000 or so clones in the sample, 59% were seen once. The V gene's germline CDR1 is SGHVS and CDR2 FQNEAQ. This CDR3 has 12 amino acids. V dropped 1 base and J dropped 5 bases, with 5 bases sitting between them. Peripheral blood and lesional scalp punch biopsies came from alopecia areata patients. Cell sorting was applied to PBMCs, and CD4+ and CD8+ T cells were collected. The TCR originated in a human donor with alopecia areata. The sample was CD4+ T cells sorted from blood, taken at week 0. The chain joins TRBV7-8 to TRBJ2-5; no clear D gene. DNA for the CDR3: TGTGCCAGCAGCTTAGGGGTCGAGACCCAGTACTTC. Residues: CASSLGVETQYF. The full variable domain, completed using reference TRBV7-8 and TRBJ2-5, is GAGVSQSPRYKVAKRGQDVALRCDPISGHVSLFWYQQALGQGPEFLTYFQNEAQLDKSGLPSDRFFAERPEGSVSTLKIQRTQQEDSAVYLCASSLGVETQYFGPGTRLLVL.